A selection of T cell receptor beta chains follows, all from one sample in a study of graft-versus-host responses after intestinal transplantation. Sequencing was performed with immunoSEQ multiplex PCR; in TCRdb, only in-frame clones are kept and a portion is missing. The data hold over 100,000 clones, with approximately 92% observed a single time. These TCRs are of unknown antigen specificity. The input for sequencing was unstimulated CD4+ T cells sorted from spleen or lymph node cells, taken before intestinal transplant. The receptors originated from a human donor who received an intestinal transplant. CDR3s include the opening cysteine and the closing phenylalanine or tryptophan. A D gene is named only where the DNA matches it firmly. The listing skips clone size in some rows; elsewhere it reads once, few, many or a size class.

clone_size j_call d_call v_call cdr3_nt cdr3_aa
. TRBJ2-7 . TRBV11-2 TGTGCCAGCAGCTTCAGGCAGCGCGAGCAGTACTTC CASSFRQREQYF
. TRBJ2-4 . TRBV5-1 TGCGCCAGCAGCTTGGATCCTCCAGGGTCTGGCAAAAACATTCAGTACTTC CASSLDPPGSGKNIQYF
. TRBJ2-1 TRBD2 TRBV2 TGTGCCAGCAGGGAGGTAGCGGGACCCTACAATGAGCAGTTCTTC CASREVAGPYNEQFF
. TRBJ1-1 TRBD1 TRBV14 TGTGCCAGCAGCCAAGCCAGGGGGACCATGAACACTGAAGCTTTCTTT CASSQARGTMNTEAFF
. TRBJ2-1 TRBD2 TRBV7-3 TGTGCCAGCAGCCCCGGGACTAGCGGGAGGGCCCCCTACAATGAGCAGTTCTTC CASSPGTSGRAPYNEQFF
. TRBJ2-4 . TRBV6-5 TGTGCCAGCAGTTACTCGGGGGGTTCGGAAAACATTCAGTACTTC CASSYSGGSENIQYF
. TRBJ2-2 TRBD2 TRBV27 TGTGCCAGCAGACCTAGCGGGAGATCCAACACCGGGGAGCTGTTTTTT CASRPSGRSNTGELFF
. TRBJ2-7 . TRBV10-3 TGTGCCATCAGTGACAACGGCTTAGCCGGCGAGCAGTACTTC CAISDNGLAGEQYF
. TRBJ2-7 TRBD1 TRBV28 TGTGCCAGCAGTAAAACCGGGACAGGTTACTACGAGCAGTACTTC CASSKTGTGYYEQYF
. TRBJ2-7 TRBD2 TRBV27 TGTGCCAGCAGCTTGACTAGCGGGAACCACTACGAGCAGTACTTC CASSLTSGNHYEQYF
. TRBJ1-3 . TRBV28 TGTGCCAGCAGTCCCCCTAACTCTGGAAACACCATATATTTT CASSPPNSGNTIYF
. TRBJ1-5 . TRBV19 TGTGCCAGTAGCCCCCCGGGTGGTTATCGGCCCCAGCATTTT CASSPPGGYRPQHF
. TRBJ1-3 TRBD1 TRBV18 TGTGCCAGCTCACAGGCAGGGGGTTCTGGAAACACCATATATTTT CASSQAGGSGNTIYF
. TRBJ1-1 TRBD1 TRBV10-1 TGCGCCAGCAGTGGACAGGGGGTAACTGAAGCTTTCTTT CASSGQGVTEAFF
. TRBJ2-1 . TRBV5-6 TGTGCCAGCAGCTTGCGAGCGGAGTCGGACAATGAGCAGTTCTTC CASSLRAESDNEQFF
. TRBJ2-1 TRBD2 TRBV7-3 TGTGCCAGCAGCTTACTAGCGGGAGTAGTAAATGAGCAGTTCTTC CASSLLAGVVNEQFF
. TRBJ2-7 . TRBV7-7 TGTGCTAGCAGCTTAGGGTTGGGCTACGAGCAGTACTTC CASSLGLGYEQYF
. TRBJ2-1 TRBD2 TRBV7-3 TGTGCCAGCAGCTCTCTAGCGGTCCCCTACAATGAGCAGTTCTTC CASSSLAVPYNEQFF
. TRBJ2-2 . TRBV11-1 TGTGCCAGCAGCCCACAGACAGCTCGCACCGGGGAGCTGTTTTTT CASSPQTARTGELFF
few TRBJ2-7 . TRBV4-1 TGCGCCAGCAGCCAAGTCGCTCGCGCGGGAAGTGGAGGCGAGCAGTACTTC CASSQVARAGSGGEQYF
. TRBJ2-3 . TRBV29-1 TGCAGCGTGGGGGGGGCGGGAGCAGATACGCAGTATTTT CSVGGAGADTQYF
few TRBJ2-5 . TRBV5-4 TGTGCCAGCAGCTTCCGTGAGACCCAGTACTTC CASSFRETQYF
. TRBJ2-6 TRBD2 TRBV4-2 TGTGCCAGCAGCCAGGCCGGGACTAGCGGGAGGAGTGGGGCCAACGTCCTGACTTTC CASSQAGTSGRSGANVLTF
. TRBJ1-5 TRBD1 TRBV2 TGTGCCAGCAGAGGGACAGTCAATCAGCCCCAGCATTTT CASRGTVNQPQHF
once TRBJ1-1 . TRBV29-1 TGCAGCGTTGCCCTGAACACTGAAGCTTTCTTT CSVALNTEAFF
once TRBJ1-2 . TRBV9 TGTGCCAGCAGTGGGAACTATGGCTACACCTTC CASSGNYGYTF
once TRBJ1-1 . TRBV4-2 TGTGCCAGCAGTCCCTGGGGGACGGGTAACACTGAAGCTTTCTTT CASSPWGTGNTEAFF
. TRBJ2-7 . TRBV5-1 TGCGCCAGCAGCTTGGATACGTCCTCCGCTCGGTACGAGCAGTACTTC CASSLDTSSARYEQYF
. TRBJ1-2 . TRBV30 TGTGCCTGGAGTCCTGGAAAGGGAGGCTACACCTTC CAWSPGKGGYTF
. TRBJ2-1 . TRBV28 TGTGCCAGCAGAAGAAGCCGGGACATCTACAATGAGCAGTTCTTC CASRRSRDIYNEQFF
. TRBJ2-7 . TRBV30 TGTGCCTGGAGTGCTCCCCCCCCAAGCTCCTACGAGCAGTACTTC CAWSAPPPSSYEQYF
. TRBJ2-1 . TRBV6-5 TGTGCCAGCAGTTACGGAGGCAGTAGGTACAATGAGCAGTTCTTC CASSYGGSRYNEQFF
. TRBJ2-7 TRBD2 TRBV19 TGTGCCAGTAGTAGACGGACGACCGGGAGGTACGAGCAGTACTTC CASSRRTTGRYEQYF
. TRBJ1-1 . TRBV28 TGTGCCACCACACCGGGGGGGACATGGAGTTTGTGGACTGAAGCTTTCTTT CATTPGGTWSLWTEAFF
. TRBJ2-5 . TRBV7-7 TGTGCTAGCAGCCCGGAGGGGGAGACCCAGTACTTC CASSPEGETQYF